This T cell receptor beta chain emerged from a study of T cell responses to AZD1222 COVID-19 vaccine. General study points: The breadth and depth of Spike-specific TCRs increased once two AZD1222 doses had been given. White British people made up most donors, females outnumbered males, and clonal diversity was possibly underestimated. No day 14 peak samples; only post-peak repertoires were characterized. The study found vaccine-associated CD4 TCRs spanning spike, dominant at 160-218 and 743-854.

The V gene's germline CDR1 is LGHNA and CDR2 YNFKEQ. This CDR3 has 15 amino acids. Trimming cost V 1 base and J 5 bases, with 15 bases left between them. Note on this clone: Its antigen is as yet unknown.

Measured with immunoSEQ multiplex PCR; TCRdb has only the in-frame clones, and not every one. The data contain just under 85,000 clones, about nine tenths of them singletons. This TCR was sampled from an adult in good health. J is TRBJ2-7 and V is TRBV4-2; D remains unclear. Here the sequenced sample was peripheral blood, taken on day 0 of AZD1222 vaccination. The CDR3, as DNA: TGTGCCAGCAGCCAAGGGAACAGCCCCCGTAACGAGCAGTACTTC. Its protein is CASSQGNSPRNEQYF.